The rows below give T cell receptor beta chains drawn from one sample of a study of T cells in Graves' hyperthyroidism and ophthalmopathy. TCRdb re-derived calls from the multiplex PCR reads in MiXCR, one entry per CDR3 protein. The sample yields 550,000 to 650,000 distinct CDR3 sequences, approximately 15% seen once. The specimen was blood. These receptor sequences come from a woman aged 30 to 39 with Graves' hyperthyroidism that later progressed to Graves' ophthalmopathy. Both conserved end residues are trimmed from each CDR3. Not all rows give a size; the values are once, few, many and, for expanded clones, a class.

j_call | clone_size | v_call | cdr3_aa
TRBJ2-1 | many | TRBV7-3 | ASSSHSAGNHGEQF
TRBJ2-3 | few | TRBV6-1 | ASSFDRDHITDTQY
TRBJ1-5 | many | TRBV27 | ASSAGVSNQPQH
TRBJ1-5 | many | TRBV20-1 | SASGVGTGPQH
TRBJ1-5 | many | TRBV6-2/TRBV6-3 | ASSTRRTALFNQPQH
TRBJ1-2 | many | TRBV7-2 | ASIPPTGLYGYT
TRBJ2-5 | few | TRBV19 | ASNGGQETQY
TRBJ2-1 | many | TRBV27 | ASSVPPSVGSEQF
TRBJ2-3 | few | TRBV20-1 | SARYSGPDTQY
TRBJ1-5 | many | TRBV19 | ASSGADRAPQH
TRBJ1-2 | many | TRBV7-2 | ASTLGQGGGYT
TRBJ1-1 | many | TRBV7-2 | ASSLTGQGTEAF
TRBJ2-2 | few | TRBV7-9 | ASSLTARSSYGELF
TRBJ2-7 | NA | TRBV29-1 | SVGGGAPSYEQY
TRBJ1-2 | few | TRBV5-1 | ASSLVGKEGYT
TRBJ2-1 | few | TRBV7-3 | ASSITGGAHNEQF
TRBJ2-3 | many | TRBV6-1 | ASSGGTGGGLDTQY
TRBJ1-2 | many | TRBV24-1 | ATSDPTENYGYT
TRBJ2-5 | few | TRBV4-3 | ASSATSGMGETQY
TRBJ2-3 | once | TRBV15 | ATSNIAGDVTDTQY
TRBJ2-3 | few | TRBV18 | ASSPRTDTQC
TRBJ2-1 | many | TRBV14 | ASGLFKTGKGNEQF